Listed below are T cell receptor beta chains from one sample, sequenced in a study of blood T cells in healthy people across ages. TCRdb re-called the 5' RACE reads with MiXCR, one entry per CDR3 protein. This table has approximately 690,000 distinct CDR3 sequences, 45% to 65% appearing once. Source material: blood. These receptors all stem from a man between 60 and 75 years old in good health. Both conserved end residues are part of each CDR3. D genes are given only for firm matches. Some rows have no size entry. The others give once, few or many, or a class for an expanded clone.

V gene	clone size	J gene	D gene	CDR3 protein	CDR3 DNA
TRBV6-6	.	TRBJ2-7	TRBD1	CASSPVKETGGRYEQYF	TGTGCCAGCAGTCCAGTTAAGGAGACAGGGGGCCGCTACGAGCAGTACTTC
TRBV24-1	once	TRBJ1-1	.	CATSDLTVMNTEAFF	TGTGCCACCAGTGACTTGACAGTGATGAACACTGAAGCTTTCTTT
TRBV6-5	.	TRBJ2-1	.	CASSLGTFSYNEQFF	TGTGCCAGCAGCCTCGGTACATTCTCCTACAATGAGCAGTTCTTC
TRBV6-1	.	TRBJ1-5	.	CASSDWSSNQPQHF	TGTGCCAGCAGCGACTGGTCTAGCAATCAGCCCCAGCATTTT
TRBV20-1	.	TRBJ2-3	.	CSAPGPTDTQYF	TGCAGTGCTCCGGGACCCACAGATACGCAGTATTTT
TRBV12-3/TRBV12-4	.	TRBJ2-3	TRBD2	CASRRGGTATDTQYF	TGTGCCAGCAGGCGCGGGGGGACCGCCACAGATACGCAGTATTTT
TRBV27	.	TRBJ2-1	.	CASSFAGNEQFF	TGTGCCAGCAGTTTCGCGGGCAATGAGCAGTTCTTC
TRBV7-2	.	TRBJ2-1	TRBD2	CASSLAASRTSGGFYNEQFF	TGTGCCAGCAGCTTAGCGGCCTCCCGGACTAGCGGGGGGTTTTACAATGAGCAGTTCTTC
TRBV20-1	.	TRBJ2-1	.	CSARDNNRAVSYNEQFF	TGCAGTGCTAGAGATAACAACCGAGCGGTAAGCTACAATGAGCAGTTCTTC
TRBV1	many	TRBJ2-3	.	CTSSLLGGLEGGPDTQYF	TGCACCAGCAGTCTACTCGGGGGATTAGAGGGGGGCCCAGATACGCAGTATTTT
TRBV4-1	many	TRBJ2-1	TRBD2	CASSPETGGLNEQFF	TGCGCCAGCAGCCCGGAGACGGGGGGGCTTAATGAGCAGTTCTTC
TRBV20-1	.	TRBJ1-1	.	CSARDRGREYTEAFF	TGCAGTGCTAGAGATCGGGGCAGGGAATACACTGAAGCTTTCTTT
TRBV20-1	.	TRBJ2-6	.	CSAIAGSGANVLTF	TGCAGTGCTATCGCGGGCTCTGGGGCCAACGTCCTGACTTTC
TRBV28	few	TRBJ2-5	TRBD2	CASTNLGREETQYF	TGTGCCAGTACGAACCTGGGGAGGGAGGAGACCCAGTACTTC
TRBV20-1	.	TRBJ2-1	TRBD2	CSAPDYYSGGAGEQFF	TGCAGTGCTCCCGACTACTATAGCGGGGGGGCCGGGGAGCAGTTCTTC
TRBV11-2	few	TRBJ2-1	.	CASSLVGVTYDEQFF	TGTGCCAGCAGCTTAGTTGGTGTGACATACGATGAGCAGTTCTTC
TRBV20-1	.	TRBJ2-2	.	CSARDRMNTGELFF	TGCAGTGCTAGAGACAGGATGAACACCGGGGAGCTGTTTTTT
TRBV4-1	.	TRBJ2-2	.	CASSQRSLATGELFF	TGCGCCAGCAGCCAAAGAAGTCTAGCGACCGGGGAGCTGTTTTTT
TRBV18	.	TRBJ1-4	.	CASSPFPSGHQTNEKLFF	TGTGCCAGCTCACCATTCCCATCGGGACACCAAACTAATGAAAAACTGTTTTTT
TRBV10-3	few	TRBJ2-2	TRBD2	CAISKGGATNTGELFF	TGTGCCATCTCGAAGGGAGGGGCGACGAACACCGGGGAGCTGTTTTTT
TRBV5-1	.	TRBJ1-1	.	CASSLQERGQSEAFF	TGCGCCAGCAGCTTGCAGGAACGGGGGCAATCTGAAGCTTTCTTT
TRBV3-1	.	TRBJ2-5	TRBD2	CASSQGRLAGAQETQYF	TGTGCCAGCAGCCAAGGACGACTAGCGGGAGCCCAAGAGACCCAGTACTTC
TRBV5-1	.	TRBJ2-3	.	CASSRDNLLSTDTQYF	TGCGCCAGCAGCCGGGACAACCTCCTCAGCACAGATACGCAGTATTTT
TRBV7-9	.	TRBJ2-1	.	CASSLGGDHNEQFF	TGTGCCAGCAGCTTAGGGGGGGATCACAATGAGCAGTTCTTC
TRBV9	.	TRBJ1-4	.	CASSPGGRRNDKLFF	TGTGCCAGCAGCCCCGGAGGACGGAGGAATGACAAACTGTTTTTT
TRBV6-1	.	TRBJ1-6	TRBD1	CASSRGQNNSPLHF	TGTGCCAGCAGCAGGGGGCAAAATAATTCACCCCTCCACTTT
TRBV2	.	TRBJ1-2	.	CASRTDGFCTF	TGTGCCAGCAGGACAGACGGATTTTGCACCTTC
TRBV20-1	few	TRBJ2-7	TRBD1	CSARRTGHEQYF	TGCAGTGCTAGAAGGACAGGGCACGAGCAGTACTTC
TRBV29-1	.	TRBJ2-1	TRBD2	CSVEDPGLARYNEQFF	TGCAGCGTTGAAGATCCGGGACTAGCACGGTACAATGAGCAGTTCTTC
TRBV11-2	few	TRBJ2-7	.	CASSLAPGVYEQYF	TGTGCCAGCAGCTTAGCCCCAGGGGTCTACGAGCAGTACTTC
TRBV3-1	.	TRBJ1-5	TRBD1	CASSRDRAHQPQHF	TGTGCCAGCAGCCGGGACAGGGCGCATCAGCCCCAGCATTTT
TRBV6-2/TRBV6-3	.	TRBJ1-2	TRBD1	CASSYLGQGYGYTF	TGTGCCAGCAGTTACTTGGGACAGGGGTATGGCTACACCTTC
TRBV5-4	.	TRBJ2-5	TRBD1	CASSLVGQGWETQYF	TGTGCCAGCAGCTTGGTTGGACAGGGATGGGAGACCCAGTACTTC
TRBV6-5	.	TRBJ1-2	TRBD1	CASSYSRQGGKTNYGYTF	TGTGCCAGCAGTTACTCGAGGCAGGGGGGAAAAACTAACTATGGTTACACCTTC
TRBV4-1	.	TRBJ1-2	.	CASSQDQRYGYTF	TGCGCCAGCAGCCAAGATCAACGCTATGGCTACACCTTC
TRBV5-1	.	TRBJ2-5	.	CASSPGGAGEETQYF	TGCGCCAGCAGCCCGGGCGGAGCAGGAGAAGAGACCCAGTACTTC
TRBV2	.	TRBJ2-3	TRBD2	CASSDGLAGGNPTDTQYF	TGTGCCAGCAGTGATGGGCTAGCGGGGGGGAATCCCACAGATACGCAGTATTTT
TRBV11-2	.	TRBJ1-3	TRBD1	CASSLTQGVRGNTIYF	TGTGCCAGCAGCTTAACTCAGGGGGTTCGTGGAAACACCATATATTTT
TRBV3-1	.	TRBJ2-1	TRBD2	CASSQGTSAFF	TGTGCCAGCAGCCAAGGGACTAGCGCGTTCTTC
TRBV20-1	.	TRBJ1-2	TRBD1	CSARDRQGVGRVYGYTF	TGCAGTGCTAGAGACAGACAGGGGGTTGGGCGGGTCTATGGCTACACCTTC
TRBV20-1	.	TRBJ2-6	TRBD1	CSAPTTGSGANVLTF	TGCAGTGCGCCTACGACAGGGTCTGGGGCCAACGTCCTGACTTTC
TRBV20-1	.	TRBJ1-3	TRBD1	CSARAGGDGNTIYF	TGCAGTGCTAGGGCAGGGGGCGATGGAAACACCATATATTTT
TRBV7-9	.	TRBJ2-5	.	CASSLARIRGETQYF	TGTGCCAGCAGCTTAGCAAGGATCAGGGGAGAGACCCAGTACTTC
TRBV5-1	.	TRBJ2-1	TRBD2	CASSETSWSEQFF	TGCGCCAGCAGCGAGACTAGCTGGAGTGAGCAGTTCTTC
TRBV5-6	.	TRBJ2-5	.	CASSWGFGETQYF	TGTGCCAGCAGTTGGGGGTTCGGGGAGACCCAGTACTTC
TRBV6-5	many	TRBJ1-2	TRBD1	CASSPGRDSHGYTF	TGTGCCAGCAGCCCCGGCCGGGACAGCCATGGCTACACCTTC
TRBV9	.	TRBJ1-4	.	CASSPGVIDEKLFF	TGTGCCAGCAGTCCGGGGGTCATAGATGAAAAACTGTTTTTT
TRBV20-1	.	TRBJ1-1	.	CSAKTQVLTEAFF	TGCAGTGCCAAAACACAGGTCCTCACTGAAGCTTTCTTT
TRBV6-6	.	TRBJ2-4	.	CASSYSSENIQYF	TGTGCCAGCAGTTACTCGTCGGAAAACATTCAGTACTTC
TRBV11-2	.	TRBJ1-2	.	CASSLAYGGYTF	TGTGCCAGCAGCTTAGCGTACGGTGGCTACACCTTC
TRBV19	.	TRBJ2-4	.	CASSVRGNIQYF	TGTGCCAGTAGTGTGAGGGGGAACATTCAGTACTTC
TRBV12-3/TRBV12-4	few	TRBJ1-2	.	CASSFSQNLLYNYGYTF	TGTGCCAGCAGTTTCAGTCAGAACCTCCTTTATAACTATGGCTACACCTTC
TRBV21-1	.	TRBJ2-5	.	CASSKGVFLCQQQRAPRGETQYF	.
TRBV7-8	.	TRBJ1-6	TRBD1	CASSLGGQASGVMSPLHF	TGTGCCAGCAGCTTAGGGGGACAGGCGAGTGGGGTAATGTCACCCCTCCACTTT
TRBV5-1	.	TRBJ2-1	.	CASSLEAGFHEQFF	TGCGCCAGCAGCTTGGAGGCAGGGTTTCATGAGCAGTTCTTC
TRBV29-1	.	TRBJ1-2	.	CSVVGWAEASYGYTF	TGCAGCGTTGTGGGTTGGGCCGAGGCATCATATGGCTACACCTTC
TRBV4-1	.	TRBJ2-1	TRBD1	CASSQDSSGDRGRGEQFF	TGCGCCAGCAGCCAAGATTCGAGCGGAGACAGGGGGCGGGGGGAGCAGTTCTTC